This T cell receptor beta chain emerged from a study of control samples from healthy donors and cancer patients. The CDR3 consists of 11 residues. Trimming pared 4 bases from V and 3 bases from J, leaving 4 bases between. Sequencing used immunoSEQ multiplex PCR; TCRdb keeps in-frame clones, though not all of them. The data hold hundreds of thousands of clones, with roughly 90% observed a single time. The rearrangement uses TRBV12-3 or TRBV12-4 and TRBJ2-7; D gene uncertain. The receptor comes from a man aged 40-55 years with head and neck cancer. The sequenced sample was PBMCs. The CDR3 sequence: CASSSHYEQYF. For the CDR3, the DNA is TGTGCCAGCAGTTCTCACTACGAGCAGTACTTC.